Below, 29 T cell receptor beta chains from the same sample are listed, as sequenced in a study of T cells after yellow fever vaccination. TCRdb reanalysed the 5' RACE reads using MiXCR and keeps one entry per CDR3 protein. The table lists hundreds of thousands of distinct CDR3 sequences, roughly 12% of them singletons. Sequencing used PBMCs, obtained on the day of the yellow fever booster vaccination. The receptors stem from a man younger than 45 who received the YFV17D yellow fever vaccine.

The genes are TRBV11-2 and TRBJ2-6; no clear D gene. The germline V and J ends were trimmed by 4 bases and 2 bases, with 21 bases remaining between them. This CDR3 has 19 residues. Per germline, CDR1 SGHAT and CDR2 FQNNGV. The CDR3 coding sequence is TGTGCCAGCAGCTCAAGGTATAAAGGCTTACCGGCTGGGGCCAACGTCCTGACTTTC. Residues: CASSSRYKGLPAGANVLTF. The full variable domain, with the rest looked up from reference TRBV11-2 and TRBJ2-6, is EAGVAQSPRYKIIEKRQSVAFWCNPISGHATLYWYQQILGQGPKLLIQFQNNGVVDDSQLPKDRFSAERLKGVDSTLKIQPAKLEDSAVYLCASSSRYKGLPAGANVLTFGAGSRLTVL.

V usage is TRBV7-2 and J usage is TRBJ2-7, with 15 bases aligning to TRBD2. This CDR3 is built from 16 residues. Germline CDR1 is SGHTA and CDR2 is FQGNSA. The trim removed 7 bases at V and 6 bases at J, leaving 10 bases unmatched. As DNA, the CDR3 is TGTGCCAGCACCACAAGGGGACTAGCGGGAGGAAGCGAGCAGTACTTC. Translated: CASTTRGLAGGSEQYF. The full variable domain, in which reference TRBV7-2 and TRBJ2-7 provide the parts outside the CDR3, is GAGVSQSPSNKVTEKGKDVELRCDPISGHTALYWYRQSLGQGLEFLIYFQGNSAPDKSGLPSDRFSAERTGGSVSTLTIQRTQQEDSAVYLCASTTRGLAGGSEQYFGPGTRLTVT.

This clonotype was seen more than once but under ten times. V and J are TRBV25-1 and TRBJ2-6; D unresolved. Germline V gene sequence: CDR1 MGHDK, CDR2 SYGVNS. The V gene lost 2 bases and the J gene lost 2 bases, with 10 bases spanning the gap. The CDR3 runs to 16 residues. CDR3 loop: CASSERGQAGANVLTF. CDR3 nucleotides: TGTGCCAGCAGTGAAAGAGGCCAGGCTGGGGCCAACGTCCTGACTTTC.

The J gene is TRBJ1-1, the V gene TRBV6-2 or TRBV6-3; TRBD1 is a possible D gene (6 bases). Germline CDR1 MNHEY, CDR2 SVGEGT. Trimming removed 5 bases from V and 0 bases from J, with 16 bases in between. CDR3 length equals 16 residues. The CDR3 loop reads CASSLDSDRMNTEAFF. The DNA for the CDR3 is TGTGCCAGCAGTCTTGACTCGGACAGAATGAACACTGAAGCTTTCTTT.

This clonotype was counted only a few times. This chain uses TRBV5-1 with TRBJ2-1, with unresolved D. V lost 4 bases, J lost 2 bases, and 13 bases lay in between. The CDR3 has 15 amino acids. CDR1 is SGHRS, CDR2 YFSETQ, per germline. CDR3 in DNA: TGCGCCAGCAGCGGAGACTCCCCGGCCTACAATGAGCAGTTCTTC. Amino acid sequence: CASSGDSPAYNEQFF.

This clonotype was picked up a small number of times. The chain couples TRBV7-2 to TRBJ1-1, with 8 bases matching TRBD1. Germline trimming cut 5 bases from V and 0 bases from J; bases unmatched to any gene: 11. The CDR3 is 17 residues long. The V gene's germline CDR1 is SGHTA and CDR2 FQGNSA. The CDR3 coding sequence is TGTGCCAGCAGCCCGCCGACAGGGGTAGGGCTGAACACTGAAGCTTTCTTT. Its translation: CASSPPTGVGLNTEAFF.

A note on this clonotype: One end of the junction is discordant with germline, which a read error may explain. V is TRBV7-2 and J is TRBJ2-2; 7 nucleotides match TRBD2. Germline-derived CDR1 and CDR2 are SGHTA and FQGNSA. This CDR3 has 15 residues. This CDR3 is CASSLEAGAIGKLFF. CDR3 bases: TGTGCCAGCAGCTTAGAGGCGGGAGCAATCGGGAAGCTGTTTTTT.

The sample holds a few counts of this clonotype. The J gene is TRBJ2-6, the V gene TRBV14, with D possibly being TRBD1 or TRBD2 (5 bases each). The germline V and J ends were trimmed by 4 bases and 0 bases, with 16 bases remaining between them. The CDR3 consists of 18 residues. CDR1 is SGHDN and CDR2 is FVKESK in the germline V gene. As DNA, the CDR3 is TGTGCCAGCAGCCCAGGGTGGGGGTCTAGCTCTGGGGCCAACGTCCTGACTTTC. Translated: CASSPGWGSSSGANVLTF.

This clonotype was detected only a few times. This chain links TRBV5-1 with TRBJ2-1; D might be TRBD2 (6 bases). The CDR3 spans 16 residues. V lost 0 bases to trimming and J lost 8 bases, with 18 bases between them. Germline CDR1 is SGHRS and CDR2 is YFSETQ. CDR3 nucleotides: TGCGCCAGCAGCTTGGCCGGGACTTCCTCTACTCATGAGCAGTTCTTC. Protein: CASSLAGTSSTHEQFF.

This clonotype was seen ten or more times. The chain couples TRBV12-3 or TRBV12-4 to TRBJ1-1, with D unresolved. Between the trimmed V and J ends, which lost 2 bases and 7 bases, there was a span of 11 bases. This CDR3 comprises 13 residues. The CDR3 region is CASSLLGMDEAFF. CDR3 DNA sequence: TGTGCCAGCAGTTTACTAGGGATGGATGAAGCTTTCTTT.

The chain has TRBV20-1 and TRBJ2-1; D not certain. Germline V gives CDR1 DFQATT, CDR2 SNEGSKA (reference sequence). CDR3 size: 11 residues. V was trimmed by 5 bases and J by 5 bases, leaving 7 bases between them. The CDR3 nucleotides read TGCAGTGCTTCTGTACACAATGAGCAGTTCTTC. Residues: CSASVHNEQFF.

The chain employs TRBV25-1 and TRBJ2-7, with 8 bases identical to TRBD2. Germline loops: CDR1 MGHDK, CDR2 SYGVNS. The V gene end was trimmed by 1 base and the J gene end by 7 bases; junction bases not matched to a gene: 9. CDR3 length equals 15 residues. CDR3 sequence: CASSESLTSGREQYF. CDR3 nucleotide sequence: TGTGCCAGCAGTGAATCTCTTACTAGCGGCAGGGAGCAGTACTTC.

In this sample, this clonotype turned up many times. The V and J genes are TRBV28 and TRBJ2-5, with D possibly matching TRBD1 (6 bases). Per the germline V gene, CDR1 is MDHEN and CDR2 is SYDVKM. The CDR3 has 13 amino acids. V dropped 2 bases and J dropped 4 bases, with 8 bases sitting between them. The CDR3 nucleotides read TGTGCCAGCAGTTTAGGACAGTTAGAGACCCAGTACTTC. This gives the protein CASSLGQLETQYF.

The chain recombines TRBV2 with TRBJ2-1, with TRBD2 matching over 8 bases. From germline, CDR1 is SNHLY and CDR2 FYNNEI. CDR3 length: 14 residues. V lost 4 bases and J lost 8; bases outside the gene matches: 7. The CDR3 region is CASSAGSREDEQFF. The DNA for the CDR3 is TGTGCCAGCAGTGCAGGGTCGCGGGAGGATGAGCAGTTCTTC.

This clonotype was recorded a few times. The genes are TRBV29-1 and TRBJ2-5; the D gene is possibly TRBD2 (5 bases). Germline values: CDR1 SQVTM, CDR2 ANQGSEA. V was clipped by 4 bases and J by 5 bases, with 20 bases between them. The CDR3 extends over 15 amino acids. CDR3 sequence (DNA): TGCAGCGTTGCAGGACTGGGCGTCTCCCTTGAGACCCAGTACTTC. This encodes CSVAGLGVSLETQYF.

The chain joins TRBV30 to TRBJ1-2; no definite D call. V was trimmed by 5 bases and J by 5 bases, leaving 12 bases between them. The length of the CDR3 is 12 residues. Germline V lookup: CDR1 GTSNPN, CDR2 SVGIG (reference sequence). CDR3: CAWDKDRYGYTF. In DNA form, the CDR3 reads TGTGCCTGGGACAAGGACCGTTATGGCTACACCTTC.

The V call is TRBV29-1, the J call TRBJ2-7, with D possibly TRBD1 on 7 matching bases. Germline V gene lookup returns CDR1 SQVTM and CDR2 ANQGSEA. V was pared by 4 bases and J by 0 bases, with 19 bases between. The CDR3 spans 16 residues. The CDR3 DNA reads TGCAGCGTTGCCTCAGGGGGGTCTTGGAGCTCCTACGAGCAGTACTTC. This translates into CSVASGGSWSSYEQYF.

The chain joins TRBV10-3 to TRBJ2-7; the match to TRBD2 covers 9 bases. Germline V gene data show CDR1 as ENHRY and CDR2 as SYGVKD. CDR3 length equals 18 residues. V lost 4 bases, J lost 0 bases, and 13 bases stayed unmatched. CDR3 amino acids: CAISAGGSGRRGSYEQYF. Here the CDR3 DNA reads TGTGCCATCAGTGCGGGGGGTAGCGGGAGAAGGGGCTCCTACGAGCAGTACTTC.

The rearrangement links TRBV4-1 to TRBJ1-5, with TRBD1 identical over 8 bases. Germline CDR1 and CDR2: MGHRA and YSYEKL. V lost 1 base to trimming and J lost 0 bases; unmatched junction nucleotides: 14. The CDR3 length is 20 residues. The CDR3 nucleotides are TGCGCCAGCAGCCAAGGAGACGGGACAGGCGCCTATTATAGCAATCAGCCCCAGCATTTT. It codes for CASSQGDGTGAYYSNQPQHF.

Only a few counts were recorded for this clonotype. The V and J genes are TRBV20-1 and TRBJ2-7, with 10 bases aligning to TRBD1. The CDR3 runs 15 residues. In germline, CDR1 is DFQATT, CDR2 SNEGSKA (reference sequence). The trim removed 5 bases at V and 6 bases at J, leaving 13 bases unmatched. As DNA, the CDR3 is TGCAGTGCTTCCCGGGACAGGGGCCTCCTGGGCGAGCAGTACTTC. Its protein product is CSASRDRGLLGEQYF.

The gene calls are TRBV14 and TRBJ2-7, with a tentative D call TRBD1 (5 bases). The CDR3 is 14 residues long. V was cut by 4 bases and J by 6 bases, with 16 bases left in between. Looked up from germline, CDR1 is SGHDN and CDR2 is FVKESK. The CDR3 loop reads CASSLEVGHPEQYF. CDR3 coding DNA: TGTGCCAGCAGCCTAGAGGTAGGACACCCCGAGCAGTACTTC. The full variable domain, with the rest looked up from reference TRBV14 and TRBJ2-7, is EAGVTQFPSHSVIEKGQTVTLRCDPISGHDNLYWYRRVMGKEIKFLLHFVKESKQDESGMPNNRFLAERTGGTYSTLKVQPAELEDSGVYFCASSLEVGHPEQYFGPGTRLTVT.

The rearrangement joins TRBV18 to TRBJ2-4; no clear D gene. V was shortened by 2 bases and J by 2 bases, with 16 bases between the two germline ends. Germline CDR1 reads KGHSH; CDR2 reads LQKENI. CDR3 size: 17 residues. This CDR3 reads CASSPTHLDPPKNIQYF. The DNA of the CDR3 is TGTGCCAGCTCACCAACCCACCTCGATCCGCCCAAAAACATTCAGTACTTC.

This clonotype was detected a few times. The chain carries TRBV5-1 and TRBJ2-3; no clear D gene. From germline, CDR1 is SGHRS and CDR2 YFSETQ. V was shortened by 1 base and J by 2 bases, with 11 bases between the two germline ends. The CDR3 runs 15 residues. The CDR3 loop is CASSLNSADTDTQYF. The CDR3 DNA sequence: TGCGCCAGCAGCTTGAATTCCGCGGACACAGATACGCAGTATTTT.

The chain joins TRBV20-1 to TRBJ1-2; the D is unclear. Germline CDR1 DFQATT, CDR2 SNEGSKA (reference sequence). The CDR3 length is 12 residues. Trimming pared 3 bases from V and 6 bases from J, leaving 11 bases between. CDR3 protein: CSASSPVNGYTF. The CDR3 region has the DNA TGCAGTGCTAGTTCCCCGGTTAATGGCTACACCTTC.

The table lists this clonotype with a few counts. The CDR3, as DNA: TGCAGTGCTATGGACAGCCGATTAAGGACCGGGGAGCTGTTTTTT. Its translation is CSAMDSRLRTGELFF. The gene calls are TRBV20-1 and TRBJ2-2, with a tentative D call TRBD1 (6 bases). V was cut by 4 bases and J by 5 bases, with 17 bases left in between. This CDR3 is 15 amino acids long. CDR1 DFQATT and CDR2 SNEGSKA come from the germline V gene (reference sequence).

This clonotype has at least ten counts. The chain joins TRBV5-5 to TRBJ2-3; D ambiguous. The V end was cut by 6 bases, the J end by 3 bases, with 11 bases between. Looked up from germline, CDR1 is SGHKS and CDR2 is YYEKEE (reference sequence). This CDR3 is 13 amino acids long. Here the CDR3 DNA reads TGTGCCAGCACCCCCGGGCAAACAGATACGCAGTATTTT. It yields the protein CASTPGQTDTQYF.

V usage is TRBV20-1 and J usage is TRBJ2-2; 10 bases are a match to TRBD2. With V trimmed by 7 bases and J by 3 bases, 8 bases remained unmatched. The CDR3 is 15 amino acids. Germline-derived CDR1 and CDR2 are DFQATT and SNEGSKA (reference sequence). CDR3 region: CSVQRLAGDTGELFF. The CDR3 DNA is TGCAGTGTCCAGCGGCTAGCGGGAGACACCGGGGAGCTGTTTTTT.

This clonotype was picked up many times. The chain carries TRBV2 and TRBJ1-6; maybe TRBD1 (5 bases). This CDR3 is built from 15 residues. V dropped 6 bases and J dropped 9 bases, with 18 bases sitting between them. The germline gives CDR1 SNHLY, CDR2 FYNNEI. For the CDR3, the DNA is TGTGCCAGCAGCGGAAAACCCGGGGCGGGTTCACCCCTCCACTTT. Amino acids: CASSGKPGAGSPLHF.

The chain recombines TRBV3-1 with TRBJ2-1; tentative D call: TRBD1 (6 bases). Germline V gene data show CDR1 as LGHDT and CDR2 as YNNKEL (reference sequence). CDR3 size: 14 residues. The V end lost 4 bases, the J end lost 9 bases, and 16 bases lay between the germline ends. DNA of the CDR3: TGTGCCAGCAGCCTCGGGACACCCCGAGGTGAGCAGTTCTTC. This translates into CASSLGTPRGEQFF.